Below are 4 T cell receptor beta chains sequenced from a single sample in a study of CD8 T cells in ankylosing spondylitis. TCRdb reprocessed the 5' RACE reads with MiXCR, giving one entry per CDR3 protein. Of 750,000 to 850,000 distinct CDR3 sequences in the sample, approximately 12% were seen once. Overall study results and limits: The study identified a TCR beta motif of under 10 highly homologous variants that appeared characteristic of ankylosing spondylitis blood.

These receptors have no identified antigens. The material sequenced was blood, either unsorted or a sorted T cell fraction (not recorded which). These TCRs come from a male donor with ankylosing spondylitis.

There are a few counts of this clonotype. The chain links TRBV24-1 to TRBJ2-1; D is possibly TRBD2 (5 bases). CDR3 length: 15 amino acids. CDR1 KGHDR and CDR2 SFDVKD come from the germline V gene. Trimming removed 7 bases from V and 4 bases from J, with 16 bases in between. The chain's CDR3 is CATRLVGEGYNEQFF. CDR3 bases: TGTGCCACCAGGCTGGTGGGAGAGGGATACAATGAGCAGTTCTTC.

There are a few counts of this clonotype. J is TRBJ2-1 and V is TRBV4-3, with D uncertain. This CDR3 spans 14 amino acids. Germline CDR1 reads LGHNA; CDR2 reads YSLEER. The ends were cut back, 1 base at V and 5 bases at J, with 9 bases in the middle. Here the CDR3 reads CASSQGGGDNEQFF. The CDR3 DNA reads TGCGCCAGCAGCCAAGGAGGCGGCGACAATGAGCAGTTCTTC.

This clonotype was observed a handful of times. V gene TRBV20-1 combines with J gene TRBJ1-5; the match to TRBD1 covers 8 bases. CDR1 is DFQATT and CDR2 is SNEGSKA in the germline V gene (reference sequence). The CDR3 extends over 12 amino acids. The V and J ends lost 6 bases and 6 bases, in that order; junction bases with no gene match: 4. This CDR3 reads CSAWDRSQPQHF. As DNA, the CDR3 is TGCAGTGCCTGGGACAGGAGTCAGCCCCAGCATTTT.

This clonotype was seen a few times. The V call is TRBV20-1, the J call TRBJ2-5; either TRBD1 or TRBD2 may supply D (5 bases each). The germline CDR1 and CDR2 sequences are DFQATT and SNEGSKA (reference sequence). This CDR3 is built from 14 residues. V lost 0 bases and J lost 7, with 15 bases in between. In nucleotides, the CDR3 is TGCAGTGCTAGAGATAGAGGGACCGGGACGACCCAGTACTTC. Protein product: CSARDRGTGTTQYF.